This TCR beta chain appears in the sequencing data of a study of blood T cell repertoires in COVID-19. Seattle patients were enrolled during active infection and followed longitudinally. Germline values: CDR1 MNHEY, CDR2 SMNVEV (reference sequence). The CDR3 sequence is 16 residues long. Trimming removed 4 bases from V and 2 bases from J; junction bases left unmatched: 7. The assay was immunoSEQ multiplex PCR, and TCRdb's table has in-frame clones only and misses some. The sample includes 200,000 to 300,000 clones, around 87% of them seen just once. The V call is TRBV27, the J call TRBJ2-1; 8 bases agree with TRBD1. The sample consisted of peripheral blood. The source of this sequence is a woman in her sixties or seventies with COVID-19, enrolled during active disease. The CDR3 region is CASSSRTGPTYNEQFF. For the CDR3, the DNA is TGTGCCAGCAGTTCCCGGACAGGGCCCACCTACAATGAGCAGTTCTTC.